This TCR beta chain was identified during a study of T cells after yellow fever vaccination. This CDR3 region has 15 residues. CDR1 SNHLY and CDR2 FYNNEI come from the germline V gene. Trimming at V came to 3 bases and at J to 6 bases, leaving 6 bases not matched to a gene. A few counts support this clonotype. TCRdb redid the calling of the 5' RACE reads with MiXCR, one entry per CDR3 protein. The table has some 320,000 distinct CDR3 sequences, around 9.3% seen once. The material was CD4+ T cells sorted from PBMCs, obtained 5 days after the yellow fever booster vaccination. The chain joins TRBV2 to TRBJ1-5, with 9 bases that match TRBD1. This TCR derives from a man younger than 30 who received the YFV17D yellow fever vaccine. The CDR3 is CASSDGTGFSQPQHF. CDR3 nucleotides: TGTGCCAGCAGTGACGGGACAGGGTTCAGTCAGCCCCAGCATTTT.